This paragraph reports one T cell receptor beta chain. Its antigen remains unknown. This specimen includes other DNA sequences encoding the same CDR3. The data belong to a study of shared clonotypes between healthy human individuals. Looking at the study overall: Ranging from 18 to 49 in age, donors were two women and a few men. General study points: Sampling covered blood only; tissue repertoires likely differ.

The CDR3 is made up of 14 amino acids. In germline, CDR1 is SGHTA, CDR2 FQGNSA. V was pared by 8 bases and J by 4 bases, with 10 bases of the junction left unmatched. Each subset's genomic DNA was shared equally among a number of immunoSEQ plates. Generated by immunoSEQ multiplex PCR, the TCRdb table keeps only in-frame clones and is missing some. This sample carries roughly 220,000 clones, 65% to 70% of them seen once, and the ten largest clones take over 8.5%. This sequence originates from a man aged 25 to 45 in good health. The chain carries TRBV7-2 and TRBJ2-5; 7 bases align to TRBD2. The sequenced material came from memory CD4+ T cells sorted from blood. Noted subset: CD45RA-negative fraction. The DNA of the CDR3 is TGTGCCAGCGGGGGGGGGAGGGCTCGAGAGACCCAGTACTTC. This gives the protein CASGGGRARETQYF.